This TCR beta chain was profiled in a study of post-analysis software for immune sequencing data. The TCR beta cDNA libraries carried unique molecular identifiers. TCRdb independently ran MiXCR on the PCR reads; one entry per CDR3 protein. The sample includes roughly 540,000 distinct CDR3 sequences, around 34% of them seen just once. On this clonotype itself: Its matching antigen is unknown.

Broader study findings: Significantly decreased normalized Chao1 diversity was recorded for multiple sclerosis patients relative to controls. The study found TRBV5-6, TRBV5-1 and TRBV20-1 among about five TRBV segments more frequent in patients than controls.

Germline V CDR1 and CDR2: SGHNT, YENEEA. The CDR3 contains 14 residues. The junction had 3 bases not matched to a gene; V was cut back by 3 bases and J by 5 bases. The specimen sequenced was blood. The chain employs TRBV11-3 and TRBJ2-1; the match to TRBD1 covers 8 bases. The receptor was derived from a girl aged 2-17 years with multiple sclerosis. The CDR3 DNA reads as TGTGCCAGCAGCTTGAGGACAGGGCACAATGAGCAGTTCTTC. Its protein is CASSLRTGHNEQFF.